The clone carrying this T cell receptor (beta chain) appeared many times. Its antigen is as yet unknown. The sample is drawn from a study of identical twins. Unique molecular identifiers were present on cDNA, and template switching added a universal primer site. From the 5' RACE reads, TCRdb called clonotypes with MiXCR, one entry per CDR3 protein. The table has a few hundred thousand distinct CDR3 sequences, around 9.6% seen once. In every case, the donor was a healthy Caucasian. Study results and caveats: The abundant beta clonotypes from cord blood had fewer insertions, and memory repertoires had none of this. Among beta out-of-frame sequences, excess sharing between twins appeared weaker.

A further study also used this sample, focusing on yellow fever vaccine responses in identical twins.

The sequenced sample consisted of PBMCs. The TCR originated in a woman aged 18 to 35 in good health.

CDR3 DNA: TGTGCCACCAGTATAGACGGTCGGCAGACCCAGTACTTC. Encoded protein: CATSIDGRQTQYF. The rearrangement joins TRBV15 to TRBJ2-5; unclear D gene. Trimming removed 6 bases at V and 6 bases at J, with 14 bases between. Germline V lookup: CDR1 LNHNV, CDR2 YYDKDF (reference sequence). The CDR3 runs to 13 residues.